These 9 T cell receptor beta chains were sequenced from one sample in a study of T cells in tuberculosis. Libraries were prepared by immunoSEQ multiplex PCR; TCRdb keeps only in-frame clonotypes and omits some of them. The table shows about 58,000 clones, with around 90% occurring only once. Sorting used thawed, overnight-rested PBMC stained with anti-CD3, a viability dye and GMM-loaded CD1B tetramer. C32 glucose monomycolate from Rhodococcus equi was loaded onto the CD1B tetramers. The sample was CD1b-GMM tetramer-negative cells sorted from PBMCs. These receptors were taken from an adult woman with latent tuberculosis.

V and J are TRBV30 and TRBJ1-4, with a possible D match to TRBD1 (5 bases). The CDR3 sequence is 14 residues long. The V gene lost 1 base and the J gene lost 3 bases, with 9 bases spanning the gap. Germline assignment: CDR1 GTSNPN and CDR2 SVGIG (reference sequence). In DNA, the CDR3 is TGTGCCTGGAGTGCCACAGGAGCTAATGAAAAACTGTTTTTT. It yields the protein CAWSATGANEKLFF.

Written as DNA, the CDR3 is TGTGCCAGCTCACCAAAGGAGGGCTACACCTTC. This encodes CASSPKEGYTF. The chain links TRBV18 to TRBJ1-2; D is undetermined. V lost 2 bases and J 8 bases, leaving 6 bases between the germline ends. Germline CDR1 is KGHSH and CDR2 is LQKENI. This CDR3 spans 11 amino acids.

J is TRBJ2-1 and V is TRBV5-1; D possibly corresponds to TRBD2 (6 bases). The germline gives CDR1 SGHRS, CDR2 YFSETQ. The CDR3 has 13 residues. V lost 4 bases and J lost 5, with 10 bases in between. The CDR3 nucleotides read TGCGCCAGCAGCGGACTACCTGACAATGAGCAGTTCTTC. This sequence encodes CASSGLPDNEQFF. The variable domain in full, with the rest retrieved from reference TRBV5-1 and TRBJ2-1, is KAGVTQTPRYLIKTRGQQVTLSCSPISGHRSVSWYQQTPGQGLQFLFEYFSETQRNKGNFPGRFSGRQFSNSRSEMNVSTLELGDSALYLCASSGLPDNEQFFGPGTRLTVL.

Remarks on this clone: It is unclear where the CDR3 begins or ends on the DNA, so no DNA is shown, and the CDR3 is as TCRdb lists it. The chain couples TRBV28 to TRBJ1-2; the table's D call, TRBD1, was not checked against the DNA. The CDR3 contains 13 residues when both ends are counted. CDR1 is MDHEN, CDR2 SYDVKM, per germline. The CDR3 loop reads CASSSSTEYGYTF.

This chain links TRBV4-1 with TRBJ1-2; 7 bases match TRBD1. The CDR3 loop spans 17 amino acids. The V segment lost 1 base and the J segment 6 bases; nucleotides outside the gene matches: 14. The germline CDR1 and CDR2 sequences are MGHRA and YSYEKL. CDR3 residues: CASSQGRQGVLANGYTF. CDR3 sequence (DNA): TGCGCCAGCAGCCAAGGGCGACAGGGCGTCCTCGCTAATGGCTACACCTTC.

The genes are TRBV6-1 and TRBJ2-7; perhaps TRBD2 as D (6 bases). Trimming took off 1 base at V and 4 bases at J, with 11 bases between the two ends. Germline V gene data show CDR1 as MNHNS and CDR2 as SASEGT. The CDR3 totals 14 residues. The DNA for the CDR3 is TGTGCCAGCAGTGAAGGAGCGGAGGGTTACGAGCAGTACTTC. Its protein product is CASSEGAEGYEQYF.

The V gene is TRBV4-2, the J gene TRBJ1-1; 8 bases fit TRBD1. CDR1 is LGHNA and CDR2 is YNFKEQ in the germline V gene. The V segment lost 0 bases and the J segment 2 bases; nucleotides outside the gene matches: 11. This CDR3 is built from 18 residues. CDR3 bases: TGTGCCAGCAGCCAAGATATTATAGGACAGGGACCTAACACTGAAGCTTTCTTT. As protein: CASSQDIIGQGPNTEAFF.

The CDR3 region is CASSRLAGVYNEQFF. CDR3 nucleotides: TGTGCCAGTAGCAGGCTAGCGGGGGTTTACAATGAGCAGTTCTTC. The rearrangement uses TRBV19 and TRBJ2-1; TRBD2 agrees at 10 bases. The CDR3 sequence is 15 residues long. Germline V CDR1 and CDR2: LNHDA, SQIVND (reference sequence). J gave up 4 bases and V 6 bases, and 6 bases lay outside the gene matches.

This chain's CDR3 is CASSPPEGTDTQYF. The CDR3 DNA is TGTGCCAGCAGCCCCCCGGAGGGAACAGATACGCAGTATTTT. The rearrangement joins TRBV7-2 to TRBJ2-3; D perhaps matches TRBD2 (6 bases). From germline, CDR1 is SGHTA and CDR2 FQGNSA. Trimming removed 5 bases from V and 3 bases from J, with 12 bases in between. The CDR3 has 14 residues.